The 2 T cell receptor beta chains in this list originate from one sample, sequenced in a study of T cell responses to AZD1222 COVID-19 vaccine. Generated by immunoSEQ multiplex PCR, the TCRdb table keeps only in-frame clones and is missing some. The data hold about 110,000 clones, with approximately 86% observed a single time. The material was peripheral blood, obtained on day 0 of MenACWY control vaccination. The receptors stem from an adult in good health.

The gene calls are TRBV19 and TRBJ2-1; 7 positions agree with TRBD2. Germline trimming cut 8 bases from V and 6 bases from J; bases unmatched to any gene: 7. The CDR3 sequence is 13 residues long. CDR1 is LNHDA, CDR2 SQIVND, per germline (reference sequence). The CDR3 is CASARGDLNEQFF. In nucleotides, the CDR3 is TGTGCCAGTGCCCGGGGGGACCTCAATGAGCAGTTCTTC.

This chain links TRBV19 with TRBJ1-2; TRBD1 might be the D (5 bases). The V gene's germline CDR1 is LNHDA and CDR2 SQIVND (reference sequence). This CDR3 has 14 residues. The ends were cut back, 3 bases at V and 4 bases at J, with 12 bases in the middle. CDR3 amino acids: CASSIQGGGYGYTF. The CDR3 DNA reads TGTGCCAGTAGTATTCAGGGCGGCGGCTATGGCTACACCTTC.